A selection of T cell receptor beta chains follows, all from one sample in a study of vaccination and CD4 T cells after COVID-19. Antigens of these TCRs are unknown. TCRdb redid the calling of the PCR reads with MiXCR, one entry per CDR3 protein. The data hold tens of thousands of distinct CDR3 sequences, with 30% to 35% observed a single time. Sequenced material: CD4+ T cells from blood, cultured in vitro, taken about 7 months after SARS-CoV-2 vaccination. These receptors were collected from a human donor who had recovered from COVID-19. The CDR3 runs from the conserved cysteine through the conserved F or W. The D gene is left open where the match is weak. Expanded clones are given a class, and other clones once, few, many or no size at all.

size	V	D	J	DNA	CDR3
few	TRBV28	-	TRBJ1-2	TGTGCCAGCAGTTTGACGGCTAACTATGGCTACACCTTC	CASSLTANYGYTF
-	TRBV20-1	-	TRBJ2-6	TGCAGTGCTATGGGGCAGGGGAAAATCTCTGGGGCCAACGTCCTGACTTTC	CSAMGQGKISGANVLTF
few	TRBV6-1	-	TRBJ1-5	TGTGCCAGCAGTGATCTCAATCAGCCCCAGCATTTT	CASSDLNQPQHF
-	TRBV6-5	-	TRBJ1-5	TGTGCCAGCAGTTGGCGGGGGTACAATCAGCCCCAGCATTTT	CASSWRGYNQPQHF
-	TRBV20-1	TRBD1	TRBJ2-1	TGCAGTGCTTTCGATACCGGACAGGGGGTCGGCAATGAGCAGTTCTTC	CSAFDTGQGVGNEQFF
few	TRBV7-9	-	TRBJ2-3	TGTGCCAGCAGCTTCCGAACCCCCGATACGCAGTATTTT	CASSFRTPDTQYF
-	TRBV20-1	TRBD1	TRBJ2-7	TGCAGTGCTAGAGATTTTAAGGACAGGAGCTCCTACGAGCAGTACTTC	CSARDFKDRSSYEQYF
-	TRBV5-1	-	TRBJ2-5	TGCGCCAGCAGCTTCGACGTCGGGGTGCAAGAGACCCAGTACTTC	CASSFDVGVQETQYF
medium-sized	TRBV7-2	-	TRBJ2-5	TGTGCCAGCAGCCCCCGACGCAACCAAGAGACCCAGTACTTC	CASSPRRNQETQYF
-	TRBV4-1	-	TRBJ2-7	TGCGCCAGCAGCTACAGGGTGGGTGCGGGAGTAGCCCACTACGAGCAGTACTTC	CASSYRVGAGVAHYEQYF
-	TRBV20-1	-	TRBJ1-5	TGCAGTGCTAGGGGAGGGGAGAGAAGCAATCAGCCCCAGCATTTT	CSARGGERSNQPQHF
few	TRBV6-4	-	TRBJ2-1	TGTGCCAGCAGTGACTCGGCGGGCTCCTACAATGAGCAGTTCTTC	CASSDSAGSYNEQFF
-	TRBV28	TRBD1	TRBJ2-7	TGTGCCAGCAGTGGGACAGGGGACTACTACGAGCAGTACTTC	CASSGTGDYYEQYF
few	TRBV28	TRBD1	TRBJ1-2	TGTGCCAGCAGTTTGGGGACAGGGGCCAACTATGGCTACACCTTC	CASSLGTGANYGYTF
few	TRBV7-6	-	TRBJ2-1	TGTGCCAGCAGCGTTACCACCCCGCCGGGAGCGGAGTTCTTC	CASSVTTPPGAEFF
-	TRBV28	-	TRBJ1-2	TGTGCCAGCAGTTACGGACAACGAGGGGATTATGGCTACACCTTC	CASSYGQRGDYGYTF
-	TRBV21-1	-	TRBJ1-5	TGTGCCAGCAGCAAAGCCCCACAGGGCAATCAGCCCCAGCATTTT	CASSKAPQGNQPQHF
few	TRBV20-1	TRBD2	TRBJ2-7	TGCAGTGCTAGAGTGGCACTAGCGGGAAGCAACGAGCAGTACTTC	CSARVALAGSNEQYF
-	TRBV19	TRBD2	TRBJ2-7	TGTGCCAGTAGTATGGAGCGGGAGGGCTACGAGCAGTACTTC	CASSMEREGYEQYF
-	TRBV15	-	TRBJ2-1	TGTGCCACCAGCAGAGACTTTCAGGTCTACAATGAGCAGTTCTTC	CATSRDFQVYNEQFF
few	TRBV20-1	-	TRBJ1-5	TGCAGTGCTAGGGGGTCACATCAGCCCCAGCATTTT	CSARGSHQPQHF
few	TRBV20-1	TRBD1	TRBJ2-3	TGCAGTGCCGACAGGGGATCTAGCACAGATACGCAGTATTTT	CSADRGSSTDTQYF
-	TRBV4-2	TRBD1	TRBJ1-6	TGTGCCAGCAGCCAAGGCGGGACAGGGCGATCACCCCTCCACTTT	CASSQGGTGRSPLHF
-	TRBV10-3	-	TRBJ1-2	TGTGCCATCAGAGCGGGAGACGGAGGTATTGGCTACACCTTC	CAIRAGDGGIGYTF
few	TRBV7-9	TRBD1	TRBJ2-2	TGTGCCAGCAGCCGACAGGGCACCGGGGAGCTGTTTTTT	CASSRQGTGELFF
few	TRBV15	-	TRBJ2-3	TGTGCCACCAGCAGAGATAAGCAGAGCACAGATACGCAGTATTTT	CATSRDKQSTDTQYF
-	TRBV20-1	-	TRBJ2-3	TGCAGTGCCGGAGGGGCTAGCACAGATACGCAGTATTTT	CSAGGASTDTQYF
-	TRBV20-1	TRBD2	TRBJ2-3	TGCAGTGCGAGACCTTTACTAGCGTCTAGCACAGATACGCAGTATTTT	CSARPLLASSTDTQYF
-	TRBV20-1	TRBD1	TRBJ2-1	TGCAGTGCTAGAGGTGTTCGACAGGGCGGGTATGAGCAGTTCTTC	CSARGVRQGGYEQFF
-	TRBV24-1	-	TRBJ2-3	TGTGCCACCAGTGAAGGGCCGTACACAGATACGCAGTATTTT	CATSEGPYTDTQYF
-	TRBV29-1	-	TRBJ2-5	TGCAGCTCCCACTATTGGGACAACCAAGAGACCCAGTACTTC	CSSHYWDNQETQYF
few	TRBV4-3	-	TRBJ1-6	TGCGCCAGCAGCCAAGAGGGCGGCGGGTCACCCCTCCACTTT	CASSQEGGGSPLHF
once	TRBV20-1	-	TRBJ2-3	TGCAGTGCTAGATCTCGACTGGCCAGCACAGATACGCAGTATTTT	CSARSRLASTDTQYF
few	TRBV20-1	TRBD1	TRBJ1-2	TGCAGTGCTAGCCGACAGGGGAGGAACTATGGCTACACCTTC	CSASRQGRNYGYTF
few	TRBV7-2	-	TRBJ2-1	TGTGCCAGCAGCTTCGCTTACAATGAGCAGTTCTTC	CASSFAYNEQFF
-	TRBV27	TRBD1	TRBJ2-3	TGTGCCAGCAGCCCGCTGGACAGGGGGCGGAATACGCAGTATTTT	CASSPLDRGRNTQYF
-	TRBV20-1	TRBD1	TRBJ2-3	TGCAGTGCTAAACAGGGGGGAAACACAGATACGCAGTATTTT	CSAKQGGNTDTQYF
few	TRBV7-2	-	TRBJ1-5	TGTGCCAGCAGCGCCGACAGTAATCAGCCCCAGCATTTT	CASSADSNQPQHF
medium-sized	TRBV28	-	TRBJ2-7	TGTGCCAGCAGTTTCCTCCGGACAGTCGTGGACGAGCAGTACTTC	CASSFLRTVVDEQYF
-	TRBV11-2	TRBD2	TRBJ2-7	TGTGCCAGCAGCTGGCTTGGCGGGAGGACCTCCTACGAGCAGTACTTC	CASSWLGGRTSYEQYF
-	TRBV7-2	-	TRBJ2-1	TGTGCCAGCAGCGGGGGGAAGGTCGGCAATGAGCAGTTCTTC	CASSGGKVGNEQFF
-	TRBV12-3/TRBV12-4	TRBD1	TRBJ1-6	TGTGCCAGCAGCCGAGGACAGGGTCATGGTTCACCCCTCCACTTT	CASSRGQGHGSPLHF
-	TRBV28	-	TRBJ2-1	TGTGCCAGCAGATCCGGGTTTATGCAGAATGAGCAGTTCTTC	CASRSGFMQNEQFF
-	TRBV19	-	TRBJ2-7	TGTGCCAGTAGTCCTCGGACATTCTACGAGCAGTACTTC	CASSPRTFYEQYF
-	TRBV20-1	-	TRBJ1-2	TGCAGTGCTAGAGATTACAACGGCTACACCTTC	CSARDYNGYTF
-	TRBV10-3	-	TRBJ1-5	TGTGCCATCAGTGAGTCAGTAGGGGGTCAGCCCCAGCATTTT	CAISESVGGQPQHF
-	TRBV7-2	TRBD1	TRBJ1-2	TGTGCCAGCAGCTTAGCGCAGGGGGCTAACTATGGCTACACCTTC	CASSLAQGANYGYTF
-	TRBV7-2	-	TRBJ2-1	TGTGCCAGCAGCCCCCGGGGCAGCGCGCATGAGCAGTTCTTC	CASSPRGSAHEQFF
-	TRBV20-1	-	TRBJ1-2	TGCAGTGCCCAAGGGTCGACCTATGGCTACACCTTC	CSAQGSTYGYTF
few	TRBV4-2	-	TRBJ2-3	TGTGCCAGCAGCCAAGCTGGTCCAGGGGAGGCAGATACGCAGTATTTT	CASSQAGPGEADTQYF
-	TRBV28	TRBD1	TRBJ2-3	TGTGCCAGCAGTGAGACAGGGGGCGGGGGCCCCGGACCCACAGATACGCAGTATTTT	CASSETGGGGPGPTDTQYF
-	TRBV27	TRBD2	TRBJ2-1	TGTGCCAGCAGGCCCCTAGCGGCCCAAAGGTTAGAGCAGTTCTTC	CASRPLAAQRLEQFF
-	TRBV19	TRBD1	TRBJ2-1	TGTGCCAGTAGTAAGGGACAGGGGTCCTACAATGAGCAGTTCTTC	CASSKGQGSYNEQFF
-	TRBV28	-	TRBJ1-1	TGTGCCAGCAGTTTACTCGTCACGGCCACTGAAGCTTTCTTT	CASSLLVTATEAFF